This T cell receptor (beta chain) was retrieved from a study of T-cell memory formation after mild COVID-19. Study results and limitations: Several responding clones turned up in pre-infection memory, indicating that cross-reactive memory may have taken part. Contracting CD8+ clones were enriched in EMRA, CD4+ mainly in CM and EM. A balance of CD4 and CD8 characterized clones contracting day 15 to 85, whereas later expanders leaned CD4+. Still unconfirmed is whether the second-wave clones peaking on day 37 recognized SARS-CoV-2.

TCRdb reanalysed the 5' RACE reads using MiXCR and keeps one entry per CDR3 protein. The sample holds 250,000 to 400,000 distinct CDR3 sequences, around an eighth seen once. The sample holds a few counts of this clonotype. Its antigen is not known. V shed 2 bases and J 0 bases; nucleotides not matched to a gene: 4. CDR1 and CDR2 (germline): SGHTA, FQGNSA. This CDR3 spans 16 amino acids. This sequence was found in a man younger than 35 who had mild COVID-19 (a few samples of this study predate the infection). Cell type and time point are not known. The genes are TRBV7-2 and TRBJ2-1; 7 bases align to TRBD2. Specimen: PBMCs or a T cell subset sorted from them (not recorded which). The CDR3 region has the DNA TGTGCCAGCAGCTTATGGCGGGGGAGCTCCTACAATGAGCAGTTCTTC. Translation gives CASSLWRGSSYNEQFF. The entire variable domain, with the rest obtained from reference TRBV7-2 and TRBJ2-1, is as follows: GAGVSQSPSNKVTEKGKDVELRCDPISGHTALYWYRQSLGQGLEFLIYFQGNSAPDKSGLPSDRFSAERTGGSVSTLTIQRTQQEDSAVYLCASSLWRGSSYNEQFFGPGTRLTVL.